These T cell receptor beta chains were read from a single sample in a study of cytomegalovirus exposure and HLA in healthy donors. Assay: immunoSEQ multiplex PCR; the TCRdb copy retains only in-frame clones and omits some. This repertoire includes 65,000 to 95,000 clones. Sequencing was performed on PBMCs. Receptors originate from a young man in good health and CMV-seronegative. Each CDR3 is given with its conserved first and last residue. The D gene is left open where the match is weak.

cdr3_aa: CASSLVARSPLHF
cdr3_nt: TGTGCCAGCAGCTTAGTGGCACGATCACCCCTCCACTTT
v_call: TRBV11-2
j_call: TRBJ1-6
d_call: .
cdr3_length: 13

cdr3_aa: CSGGLLGEQYF
cdr3_nt: TGCAGCGGGGGACTGCTGGGGGAGCAGTACTTC
v_call: TRBV29-1
j_call: TRBJ2-7
d_call: .
cdr3_length: 11

cdr3_aa: CASSEEPGLAGGLADTQYF
cdr3_nt: TGTGCCAGCAGTGAAGAACCGGGACTAGCGGGGGGTTTGGCAGATACGCAGTATTTT
v_call: TRBV6-1
j_call: TRBJ2-3
d_call: TRBD2
cdr3_length: 19

cdr3_aa: CASSAGGDNYGYTF
cdr3_nt: TGCGCCAGCAGTGCAGGGGGCGATAACTATGGCTACACCTTC
v_call: TRBV10-1
j_call: TRBJ1-2
d_call: TRBD1
cdr3_length: 14

cdr3_aa: CASSLDRAYEQYF
cdr3_nt: TGCGCCAGCAGCCTGGACAGAGCCTACGAGCAGTACTTC
v_call: TRBV5-1
j_call: TRBJ2-7
d_call: .
cdr3_length: 13

cdr3_aa: CASSLVGVTYEQYF
cdr3_nt: TGTGCCAGCAGCTTAGTCGGGGTAACCTACGAGCAGTACTTC
v_call: TRBV7-9
j_call: TRBJ2-7
d_call: .
cdr3_length: 14

cdr3_aa: CASSVRDTNYGYTF
cdr3_nt: TGTGCCAGCAGCGTACGGGACACTAACTATGGCTACACCTTC
v_call: TRBV9
j_call: TRBJ1-2
d_call: .
cdr3_length: 14

cdr3_aa: CASSGQRSGNTIYF
cdr3_nt: TGTGCCAGCAGCGGCCAACGCTCTGGAAACACCATATATTTT
v_call: TRBV7-9
j_call: TRBJ1-3
d_call: .
cdr3_length: 14

cdr3_aa: CASSLVSGNYGYTF
cdr3_nt: TGTGCCAGCAGCTTAGTTTCAGGGAACTATGGCTACACCTTC
v_call: TRBV11-2
j_call: TRBJ1-2
d_call: .
cdr3_length: 14

cdr3_aa: CSALGRGDEKLFF
cdr3_nt: TGCAGCGCCCTGGGGAGGGGCGATGAAAAACTGTTTTTT
v_call: TRBV29-1
j_call: TRBJ1-4
d_call: .
cdr3_length: 13

cdr3_aa: CASNNLLTDTQYF
cdr3_nt: TGTGCCAGTAATAACTTGCTCACAGATACGCAGTATTTT
v_call: TRBV19
j_call: TRBJ2-3
d_call: .
cdr3_length: 13

cdr3_aa: CASSLDLGQGAAGELFF
cdr3_nt: TGTGCCAGCAGCTTAGATCTTGGACAGGGGGCAGCCGGGGAGCTGTTTTTT
v_call: TRBV11-2
j_call: TRBJ2-2
d_call: TRBD1
cdr3_length: 17

cdr3_aa: CASSTGQGVLNEQFF
cdr3_nt: TGCGCCAGCAGCACGGGACAGGGGGTTCTCAATGAGCAGTTCTTC
v_call: TRBV5-1
j_call: TRBJ2-1
d_call: TRBD1
cdr3_length: 15

cdr3_aa: CASSADRRQFF
cdr3_nt: TGTGCCAGTAGTGCGGACAGGAGGCAGTTCTTC
v_call: TRBV19
j_call: TRBJ2-1
d_call: TRBD1
cdr3_length: 11

cdr3_aa: CASSLAGLSYNEQFF
cdr3_nt: TGTGCCAGCAGCTTAGCGGGACTCTCCTACAATGAGCAGTTCTTC
v_call: TRBV7-2
j_call: TRBJ2-1
d_call: .
cdr3_length: 15

cdr3_aa: CASSLDFREQYF
cdr3_nt: TGTGCCAGCAGCCTAGATTTCCGCGAGCAGTACTTC
v_call: TRBV7-9
j_call: TRBJ2-7
d_call: .
cdr3_length: 12

cdr3_aa: CASSAPGVYTEAFF
cdr3_nt: TGTGCCAGTAGTGCCCCGGGGGTCTACACTGAAGCTTTCTTT
v_call: TRBV19
j_call: TRBJ1-1
d_call: .
cdr3_length: 14

cdr3_aa: CASSSRRGLTNEKLFF
cdr3_nt: TGTGCCAGCAGCTCCCGTAGAGGCCTCACTAATGAAAAACTGTTTTTT
v_call: TRBV7-9
j_call: TRBJ1-4
d_call: .
cdr3_length: 16

cdr3_aa: CASRAETYEQYF
cdr3_nt: TGTGCCAGCAGGGCGGAGACCTACGAGCAGTACTTC
v_call: TRBV2
j_call: TRBJ2-7
d_call: .
cdr3_length: 12

cdr3_aa: CASSVGVRSNSYEQYF
cdr3_nt: TGTGCCAGCAGCGTAGGGGTACGGAGTAACTCCTACGAGCAGTACTTC
v_call: TRBV9
j_call: TRBJ2-7
d_call: .
cdr3_length: 16

cdr3_aa: CASSPDREGGYTF
cdr3_nt: TGTGCCAGCAGCCCGGACAGGGAGGGTGGCTACACCTTC
v_call: TRBV7-8
j_call: TRBJ1-2
d_call: TRBD1
cdr3_length: 13

cdr3_aa: CASSLEWSAGNTIYF
cdr3_nt: TGCGCCAGCAGCCTCGAGTGGAGCGCTGGAAACACCATATATTTT
v_call: TRBV4-3
j_call: TRBJ1-3
d_call: .
cdr3_length: 15

cdr3_aa: CASSHGSGLAGDNEQFF
cdr3_nt: TGCGCCAGCAGTCACGGATCGGGACTAGCGGGCGACAATGAGCAGTTCTTC
v_call: TRBV5-1
j_call: TRBJ2-1
d_call: TRBD2
cdr3_length: 17

cdr3_aa: CASAKQGPNEKLFF
cdr3_nt: TGTGCCAGCGCTAAACAGGGCCCTAATGAAAAACTGTTTTTT
v_call: TRBV2
j_call: TRBJ1-4
d_call: .
cdr3_length: 14

cdr3_aa: CAWSHKGGGYEQYF
cdr3_nt: TGTGCCTGGAGTCATAAAGGGGGCGGATACGAGCAGTACTTC
v_call: TRBV30
j_call: TRBJ2-7
d_call: TRBD1
cdr3_length: 14

cdr3_aa: CASSVGLWAPNEAFF
cdr3_nt: TGTGCCAGCAGTGTAGGATTGTGGGCACCAAATGAAGCTTTCTTT
v_call: TRBV6-1
j_call: TRBJ1-1
d_call: .
cdr3_length: 15

cdr3_aa: CASREGVRQFF
cdr3_nt: TGTGCCAGTCGGGAAGGTGTGAGGCAGTTCTTC
v_call: TRBV6-1
j_call: TRBJ2-1
d_call: .
cdr3_length: 11

cdr3_aa: CASSRGSLPGTEAFF
cdr3_nt: TGTGCCAGCAGTAGGGGGTCTCTCCCGGGGACTGAAGCTTTCTTT
v_call: TRBV5-4
j_call: TRBJ1-1
d_call: .
cdr3_length: 15

cdr3_aa: CASSPFRDNLYEQYF
cdr3_nt: TGTGCCAGCTCACCTTTCCGGGACAACCTCTACGAGCAGTACTTC
v_call: TRBV18
j_call: TRBJ2-7
d_call: .
cdr3_length: 15